The clone carrying this T cell receptor beta chain was detected many times. Its antigen remains unidentified. This record comes from a study of T cell repertoires in cytomegalovirus infection. Study-wide background: An indication of both CMV infection and matching HLA type came from public TCR beta signatures.

Each CDR3 protein is one row after TCRdb ran MiXCR on the reads. Of 150,000 or so distinct CDR3 sequences listed, under 20% are singletons. General study points: CMV carriers with the relevant HLA were identified by cumulative public TCR beta family frequency. Dominant in the ex vivo response were TCR beta clonotypes restricted by HLA-C and specific for CMV.

The V end was cut by 4 bases, the J end by 6 bases, with 15 bases between. Germline V CDR1 and CDR2: MNHNS, SASEGT. The CDR3 has 14 amino acids. This receptor was obtained from a human donor in good health (CMV status not recorded). Some clones in this sample may be carry-over from other donors' samples. Sequencing was performed on CD8+ T cells from PBMCs. The J gene is TRBJ1-2, the V gene TRBV6-1; D gene unclear. This CDR3 reads CASSGPSRSDGYTF. In DNA, the CDR3 is TGTGCCAGCAGTGGGCCGTCGAGAAGCGATGGCTACACCTTC.